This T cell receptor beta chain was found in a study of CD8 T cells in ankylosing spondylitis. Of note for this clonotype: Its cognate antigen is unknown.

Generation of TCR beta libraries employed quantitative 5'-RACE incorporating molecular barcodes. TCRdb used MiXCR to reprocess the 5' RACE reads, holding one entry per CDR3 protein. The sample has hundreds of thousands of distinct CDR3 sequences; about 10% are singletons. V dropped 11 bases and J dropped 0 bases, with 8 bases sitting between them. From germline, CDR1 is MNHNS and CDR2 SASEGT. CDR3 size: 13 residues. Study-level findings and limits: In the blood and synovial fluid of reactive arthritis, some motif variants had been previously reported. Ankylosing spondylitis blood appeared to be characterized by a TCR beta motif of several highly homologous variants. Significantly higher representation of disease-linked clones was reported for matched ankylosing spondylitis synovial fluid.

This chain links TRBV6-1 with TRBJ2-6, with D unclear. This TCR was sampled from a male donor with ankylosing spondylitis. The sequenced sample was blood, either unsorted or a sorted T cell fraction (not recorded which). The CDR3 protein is CAVRDSGANVLTF. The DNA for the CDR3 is TGTGCCGTCCGCGACTCTGGGGCCAACGTCCTGACTTTC.